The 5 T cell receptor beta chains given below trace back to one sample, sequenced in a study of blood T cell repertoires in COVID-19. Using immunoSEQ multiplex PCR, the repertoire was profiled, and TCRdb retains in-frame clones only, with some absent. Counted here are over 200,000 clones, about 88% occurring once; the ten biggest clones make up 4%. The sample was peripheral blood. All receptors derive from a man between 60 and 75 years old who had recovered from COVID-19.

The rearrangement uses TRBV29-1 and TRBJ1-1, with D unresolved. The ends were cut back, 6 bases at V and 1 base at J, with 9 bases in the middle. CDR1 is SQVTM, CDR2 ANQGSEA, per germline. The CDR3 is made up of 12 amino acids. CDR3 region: CSVTYRNTEAFF. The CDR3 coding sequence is TGCAGCGTGACATACCGGAACACTGAAGCTTTCTTT.

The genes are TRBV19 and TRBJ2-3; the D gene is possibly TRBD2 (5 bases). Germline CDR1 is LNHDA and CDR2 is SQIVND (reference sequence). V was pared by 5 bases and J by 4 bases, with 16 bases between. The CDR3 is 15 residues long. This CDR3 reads CASSLLGGQADTQYF. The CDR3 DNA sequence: TGTGCCAGTAGTCTCTTAGGCGGGCAGGCAGATACGCAGTATTTT.

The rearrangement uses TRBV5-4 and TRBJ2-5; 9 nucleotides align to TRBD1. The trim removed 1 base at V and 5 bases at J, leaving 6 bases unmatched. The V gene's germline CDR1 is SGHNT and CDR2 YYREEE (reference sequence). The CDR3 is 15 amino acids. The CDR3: CASSLRTGVGETQYF. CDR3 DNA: TGTGCCAGCAGCTTGCGGACAGGGGTAGGGGAGACCCAGTACTTC.

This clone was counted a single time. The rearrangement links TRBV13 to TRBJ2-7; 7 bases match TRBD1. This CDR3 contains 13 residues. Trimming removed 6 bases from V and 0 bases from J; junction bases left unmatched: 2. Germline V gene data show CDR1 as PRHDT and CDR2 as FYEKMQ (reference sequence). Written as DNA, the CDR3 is TGTGCCAGCAGTAGGACAGGCTCCTACGAGCAGTACTTC. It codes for CASSRTGSYEQYF.

The CDR3: CASSSPNSGNTIYF. In DNA, the CDR3 is TGTGCCAGTAGTAGTCCCAACTCTGGAAACACCATATATTTT. The chain is built from TRBV19 and TRBJ1-3; D remains ambiguous. Germline V gives CDR1 LNHDA, CDR2 SQIVND (reference sequence). The V gene lost 4 bases and the J gene lost 0 bases, with 7 bases spanning the gap. This CDR3 region has 14 residues.